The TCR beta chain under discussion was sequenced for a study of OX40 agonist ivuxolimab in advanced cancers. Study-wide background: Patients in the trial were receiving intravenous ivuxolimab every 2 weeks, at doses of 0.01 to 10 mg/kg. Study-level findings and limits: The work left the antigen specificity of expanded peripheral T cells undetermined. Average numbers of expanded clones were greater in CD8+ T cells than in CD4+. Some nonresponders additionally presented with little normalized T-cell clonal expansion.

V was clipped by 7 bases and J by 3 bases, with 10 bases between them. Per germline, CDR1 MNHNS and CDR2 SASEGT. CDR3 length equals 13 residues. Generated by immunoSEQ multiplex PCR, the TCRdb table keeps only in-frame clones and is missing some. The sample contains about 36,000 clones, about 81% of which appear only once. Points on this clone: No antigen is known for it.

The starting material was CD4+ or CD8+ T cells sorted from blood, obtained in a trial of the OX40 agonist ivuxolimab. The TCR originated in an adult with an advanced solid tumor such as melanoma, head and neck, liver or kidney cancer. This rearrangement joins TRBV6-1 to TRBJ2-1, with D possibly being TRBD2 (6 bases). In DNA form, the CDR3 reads TGTGCCAGCACGGGACTTAACTACAATGAGCAGTTCTTC. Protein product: CASTGLNYNEQFF.